This T cell receptor (beta chain) was obtained from a study of beta chain features in type 1 diabetes. Across the study: The study examined about 110,000,000 sorted cells across all samples. Study-level points and caveats: TCRB CDR3s were moderately but significantly shorter in Type 1 diabetes patients in all four CD4+ subsets.

The sequenced template was cDNA made from the entire isolated RNA. Each sample of naive, central memory or regulatory T cells had, on average, about 3.6 million reads. Assay used: immunoSEQ multiplex PCR; TCRdb lists only in-frame clones, some missing. The sample lists 150,000 to 200,000 clones; approximately 9.1% were seen once. Of note for this clone: Its antigen is undetermined.

Averaging about 120 mL, one heparinised blood draw was given by each donor. V shed 6 bases, J shed 2 bases, and the junction held 8 bases outside the gene matches. The CDR3 is made up of 15 amino acids. Germline V gene sequence: CDR1 SGHRS, CDR2 YFSETQ. The rearrangement links TRBV5-1 to TRBJ2-5; 9 nucleotides match TRBD1. This receptor was taken from a woman in her late teens or twenties in good health. Input material: central memory CD4+ T cells from blood. CDR3 bases: TGCGCCAGCACCCGGACAGGGGAAATTCAAGAGACCCAGTACTTC. Its protein product is CASTRTGEIQETQYF.